The 4 T cell receptor beta chains listed next were all sequenced from one sample in a study of shared clonotypes between healthy human individuals. Only in-frame clones appear in the TCRdb table, and some are missing; sequencing was by immunoSEQ multiplex PCR. The sample has 2 million or so clones; roughly 94% are singletons. Naivety among CD8 cells was defined by CD45RO negativity and positive CCR7 selection, thereby excluding terminally differentiated effector memory CD45RA+ cells. Sequencing was carried out using naive CD8+ T cells sorted from blood. All receptors come from a man younger than 30 in good health.

The chain recombines TRBV9 with TRBJ2-5; D might be TRBD2 (6 bases). Germline V CDR1 and CDR2: SGDLS, YYNGEE. The ends were cut back, 4 bases at V and 2 bases at J, with 12 bases in the middle. There are 14 residues in the CDR3. CDR3 DNA sequence: TGTGCCAGCAGCCTTTGGGACTCGCAAGAGACCCAGTACTTC. It translates to CASSLWDSQETQYF.

The CDR3 DNA sequence: TGTGCCATCAGTGAAATCGCCCAAGAGACCCAGTACTTC. Translated: CAISEIAQETQYF. The genes are TRBV10-3 and TRBJ2-5; D remains unclear. The CDR3 is 13 residues long. V was shortened by 3 bases and J by 1 base, with 6 bases between the two germline ends. Germline V CDR1 and CDR2: ENHRY, SYGVKD.

This chain uses TRBV5-1 with TRBJ2-7; 9 positions agree with TRBD1. This CDR3 has 15 residues. J lost 3 bases, V lost 3 bases, and 7 bases had no gene match. Germline V lookup: CDR1 SGHRS, CDR2 YFSETQ. The chain's CDR3 is CASSSPGTGIYEQYF. In nucleotides, the CDR3 is TGCGCCAGCAGCTCTCCCGGGACAGGGATCTACGAGCAGTACTTC.

This clone was observed once. J is TRBJ2-7 and V is TRBV30; 9 bases align to TRBD1. The V and J ends lost 8 bases and 2 bases, in that order; junction bases with no gene match: 10. The V gene's germline CDR1 is GTSNPN and CDR2 SVGIG (reference sequence). The length of the CDR3 is 14 residues. CDR3 sequence (DNA): TGTGCCGAGTGGCGGGACAGGGCTGCCTACGAGCAGTACTTC. Translating it yields CAEWRDRAAYEQYF.